Included here is one T cell receptor beta chain sequence, with context. Its antigen is unidentified. This entry is derived from a study of T cells in localized non-small cell lung cancer. V lost 7 bases, J lost 5 bases, and 16 bases lay in between. The CDR3 is 15 residues long. Per germline, CDR1 SGHRS and CDR2 YFSETQ. Profiled with immunoSEQ multiplex PCR; TCRdb holds only in-frame clones, not every one. The profile shows approximately 7,400 clones, under 30% of them singletons. Study conclusions and caveats: Across samples, adjacent lung featured a median roughly 60 of the top 100 tumor clones. Uninvolved adjacent lung showed the highest T cell clonality, exceeding tumor.

The sequenced sample was lung tumor tissue, obtained before any cancer treatment. The V call is TRBV5-1, the J call TRBJ1-6, with D perhaps TRBD1 (5 bases). The clonotype was recovered from a man aged 40 to 69 with stage III squamous cell lung carcinoma. Here the CDR3 DNA reads TGCGCCAGCTCTTCCCGGGGCAGGGATAATTCACCCCTCCACTTT. This sequence encodes CASSSRGRDNSPLHF.